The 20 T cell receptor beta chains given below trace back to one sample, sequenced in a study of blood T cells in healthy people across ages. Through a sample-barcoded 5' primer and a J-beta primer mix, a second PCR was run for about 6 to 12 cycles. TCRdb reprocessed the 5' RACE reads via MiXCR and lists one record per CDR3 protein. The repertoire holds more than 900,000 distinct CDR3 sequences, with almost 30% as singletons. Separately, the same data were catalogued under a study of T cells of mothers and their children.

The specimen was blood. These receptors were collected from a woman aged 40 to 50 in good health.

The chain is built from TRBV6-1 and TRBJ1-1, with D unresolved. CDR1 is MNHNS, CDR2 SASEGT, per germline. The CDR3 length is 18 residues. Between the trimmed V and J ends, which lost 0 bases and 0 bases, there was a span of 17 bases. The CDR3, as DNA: TGTGCCAGCAGTGAAGCCTCCCGATGGAGATCGGTGAACACTGAAGCTTTCTTT. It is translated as CASSEASRWRSVNTEAFF.

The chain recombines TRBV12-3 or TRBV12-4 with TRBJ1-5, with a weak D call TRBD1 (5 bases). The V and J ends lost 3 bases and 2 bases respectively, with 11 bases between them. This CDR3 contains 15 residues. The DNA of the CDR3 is TGTGCCAGCAGTTTCGGGGGTCGGGGCAATCAGCCCCAGCATTTT. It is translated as CASSFGGRGNQPQHF.

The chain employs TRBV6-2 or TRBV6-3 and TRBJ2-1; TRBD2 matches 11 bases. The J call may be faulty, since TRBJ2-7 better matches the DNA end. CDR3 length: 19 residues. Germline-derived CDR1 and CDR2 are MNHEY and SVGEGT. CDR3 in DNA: TGTGCCAGCACCGTAGCGGGGGGGCCTTATAGAAGCTCCTACAATGAGCAGTACTTC. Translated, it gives CASTVAGGPYRSSYNEQYF.

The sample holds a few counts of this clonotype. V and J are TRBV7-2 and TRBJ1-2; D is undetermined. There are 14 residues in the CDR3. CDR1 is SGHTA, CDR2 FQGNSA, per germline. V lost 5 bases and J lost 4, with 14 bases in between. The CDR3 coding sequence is TGTGCCAGCAGCCGGGAATTCAGTAGCTATGGCTACACCTTC. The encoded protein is CASSREFSSYGYTF.

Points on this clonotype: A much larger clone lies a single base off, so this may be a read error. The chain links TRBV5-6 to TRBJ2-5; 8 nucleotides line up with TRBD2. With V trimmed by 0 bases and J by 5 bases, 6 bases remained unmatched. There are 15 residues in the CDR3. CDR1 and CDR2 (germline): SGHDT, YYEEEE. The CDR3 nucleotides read TGTGCCAGCAGCTTGGGGGCTAGCGGGCGCGAGACCCAGTACTTC. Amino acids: CASSLGASGRETQYF.

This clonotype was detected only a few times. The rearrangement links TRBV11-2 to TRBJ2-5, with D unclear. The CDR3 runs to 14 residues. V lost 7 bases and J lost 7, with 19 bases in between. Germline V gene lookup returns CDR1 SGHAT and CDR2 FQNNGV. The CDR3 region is CASTKGRFLGTQYF. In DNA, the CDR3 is TGTGCCAGCACTAAAGGGCGGTTTTTAGGGACCCAGTACTTC.

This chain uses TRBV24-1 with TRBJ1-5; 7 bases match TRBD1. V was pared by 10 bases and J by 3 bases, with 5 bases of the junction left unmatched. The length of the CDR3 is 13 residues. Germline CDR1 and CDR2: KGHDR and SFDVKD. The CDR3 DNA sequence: TGTGCCACTCAGGGGACAGTCAATCAGCCCCAGCATTTT. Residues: CATQGTVNQPQHF.

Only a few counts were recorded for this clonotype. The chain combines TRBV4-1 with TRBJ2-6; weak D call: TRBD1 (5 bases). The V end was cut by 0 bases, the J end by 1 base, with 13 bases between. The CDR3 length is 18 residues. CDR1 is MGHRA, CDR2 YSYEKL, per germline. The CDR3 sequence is CASSQDAGLSSGANVLTF. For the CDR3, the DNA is TGCGCCAGCAGCCAAGACGCAGGGTTAAGTTCTGGGGCCAACGTCCTGACTTTC.

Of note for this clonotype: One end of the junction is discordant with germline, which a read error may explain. This CDR3 is CTTSDYGMEETQYF. The DNA for the CDR3 is TGTACCACCAGTGATTACGGCATGGAGGAGACCCAGTACTTC. The chain is built from TRBV24-1 and TRBJ2-5; no firm D call. The CDR3 length is 14 residues. CDR1 and CDR2 from the germline V gene are KGHDR and SFDVKD.

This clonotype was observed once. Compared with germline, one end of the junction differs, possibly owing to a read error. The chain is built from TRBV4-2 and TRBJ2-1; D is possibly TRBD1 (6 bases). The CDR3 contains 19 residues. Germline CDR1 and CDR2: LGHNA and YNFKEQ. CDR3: CASSQDGETGTPPYNERFF. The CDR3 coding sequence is TGTGCCAGCAGCCAAGATGGGGAAACCGGGACACCACCCTACAATGAGCGGTTCTTC.

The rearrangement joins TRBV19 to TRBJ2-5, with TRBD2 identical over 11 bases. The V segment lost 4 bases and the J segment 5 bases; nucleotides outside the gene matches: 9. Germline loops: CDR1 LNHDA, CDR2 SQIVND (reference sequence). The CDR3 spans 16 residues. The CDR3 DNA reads TGTGCCAGTAGTACGTCTAGCGGGGGGCTGGCGGAGACCCAGTACTTC. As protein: CASSTSSGGLAETQYF.

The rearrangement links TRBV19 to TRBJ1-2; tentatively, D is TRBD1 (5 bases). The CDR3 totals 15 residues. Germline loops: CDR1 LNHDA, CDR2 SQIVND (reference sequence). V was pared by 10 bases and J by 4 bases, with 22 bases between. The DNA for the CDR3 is TGTGCCATCAAAGCCCAGCTCGGGGCGGCCTATGGCTACACCTTC. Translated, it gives CAIKAQLGAAYGYTF.

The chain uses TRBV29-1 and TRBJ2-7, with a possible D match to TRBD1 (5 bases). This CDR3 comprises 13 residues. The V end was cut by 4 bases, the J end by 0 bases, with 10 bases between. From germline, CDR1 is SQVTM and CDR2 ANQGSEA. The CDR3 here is CSVGGVISYEQYF. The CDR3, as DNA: TGCAGCGTTGGGGGCGTGATCTCCTACGAGCAGTACTTC.

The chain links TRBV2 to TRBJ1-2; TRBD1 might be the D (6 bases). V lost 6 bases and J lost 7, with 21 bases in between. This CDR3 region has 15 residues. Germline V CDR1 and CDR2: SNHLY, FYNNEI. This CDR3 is CASSASGGQIVGYTF. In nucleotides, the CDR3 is TGTGCCAGCAGCGCCTCTGGGGGCCAAATCGTTGGCTACACCTTC.

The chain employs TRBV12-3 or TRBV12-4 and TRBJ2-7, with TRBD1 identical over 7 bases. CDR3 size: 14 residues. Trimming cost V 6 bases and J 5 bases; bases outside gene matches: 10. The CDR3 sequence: CASSLTGSGHEQYF. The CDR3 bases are TGTGCCAGCAGCTTGACAGGGTCGGGACACGAGCAGTACTTC.

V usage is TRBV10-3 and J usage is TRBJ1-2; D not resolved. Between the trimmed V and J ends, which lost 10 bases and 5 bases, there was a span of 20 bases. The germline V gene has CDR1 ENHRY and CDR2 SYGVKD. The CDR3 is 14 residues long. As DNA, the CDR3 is TGTGCCAGCACCATGCGAGATGCCAAATATGGCTACACCTTC. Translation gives CASTMRDAKYGYTF.

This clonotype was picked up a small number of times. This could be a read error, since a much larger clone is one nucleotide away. In DNA form, the CDR3 reads TGTGCCACCAGTGGAGTGGGACAGGGAACGGTCCCGGAGGCATTTGTCAAAAACATTCAGTACTTC. As protein: CATSGVGQGTVPEAFVKNIQYF. The rearrangement uses TRBV24-1 and TRBJ2-4, with 9 bases fitting TRBD1. The V gene's germline CDR1 is KGHDR and CDR2 SFDVKD. The CDR3 consists of 22 residues. V gave up 5 bases and J gave up 3 bases; unmatched junction bases: 25.

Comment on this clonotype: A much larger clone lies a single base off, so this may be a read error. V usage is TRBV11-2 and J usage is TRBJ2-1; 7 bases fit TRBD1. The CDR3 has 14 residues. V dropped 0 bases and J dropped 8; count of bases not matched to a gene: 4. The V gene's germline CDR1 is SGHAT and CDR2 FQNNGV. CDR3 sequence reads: CASSLDLGGYEQFF. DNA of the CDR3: TGTGCCAGCAGCTTAGATCTAGGGGGCTATGAGCAGTTCTTC.

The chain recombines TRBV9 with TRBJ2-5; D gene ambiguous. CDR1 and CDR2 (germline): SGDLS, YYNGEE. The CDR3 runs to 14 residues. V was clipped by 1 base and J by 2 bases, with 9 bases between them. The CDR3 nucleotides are TGTGCCAGCAGCGTAAAGGGCGCACAAGAGACCCAGTACTTC. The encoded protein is CASSVKGAQETQYF.

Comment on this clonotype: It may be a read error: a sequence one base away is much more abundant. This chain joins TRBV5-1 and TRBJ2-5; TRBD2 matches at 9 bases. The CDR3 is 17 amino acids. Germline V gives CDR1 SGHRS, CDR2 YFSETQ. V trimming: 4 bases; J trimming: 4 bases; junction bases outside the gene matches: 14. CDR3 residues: CASSRGTSRGASETQYF. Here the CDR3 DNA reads TGCGCCAGCAGCCGCGGGACTAGCAGGGGGGCCTCAGAGACCCAGTACTTC.